Below are 3 T cell receptor beta chains sequenced from a single sample in a study of CD4 T cells in relation to SARS-CoV-2 and coronaviruses. Before the COVID-19 pandemic, during about 2010-2018, CD4+ T cells were taken from unexposed donors. After around nine days of culture, CD4+ T cells were isolated. Profiled with immunoSEQ multiplex PCR; TCRdb holds only in-frame clones, not every one. Here the sample spans about 30,000 clones, 55% to 75% being singletons. No antigen is known for these receptors. Sequencing was performed on CD4+ T cells from PBMCs, cultured in vitro. Source of these receptors: a human donor in good health.

This clone was observed a few times. The rearrangement links TRBV7-2 to TRBJ1-2, with 7 positions matching TRBD1. The CDR3 covers 13 residues. The V gene's germline CDR1 is SGHTA and CDR2 FQGNSA. V shed 5 bases and J 4 bases; nucleotides not matched to a gene: 4. This CDR3 reads CASSAQGLYGYTF. As DNA, the CDR3 is TGTGCCAGCAGCGCACAGGGGCTCTATGGCTACACCTTC.

The V call is TRBV4-1, the J call TRBJ1-6, with 8 bases that match TRBD1. Germline lookup yields CDR1 MGHRA and CDR2 YSYEKL. V shed 1 base, J shed 7 bases, and the junction held 6 bases outside the gene matches. This CDR3 has 16 amino acids. DNA of the CDR3: TGCGCCAGCAGCCAAGGTCGGACAGGGAACAATTCACCCCTCCACTTT. Amino acid sequence: CASSQGRTGNNSPLHF.

This sequence joins TRBV7-3 and TRBJ2-5; no clear D. V was shortened by 6 bases and J by 0 bases, with 17 bases between the two germline ends. The CDR3 loop spans 16 amino acids. Germline assignment: CDR1 SGHTA and CDR2 FQGTGA. CDR3 amino acids: CASSLGSSRYQETQYF. The CDR3 DNA reads TGTGCCAGCAGTTTAGGGTCCAGCCGGTACCAAGAGACCCAGTACTTC.